This T cell receptor (beta chain) was observed in a study of spatial heterogeneity in lung cancer. The sample's time point: sample taken at primary tumor resection. Tumor, nontumor lung or frozen PBMC supplied whole RNA, sequenced without sorting. Every TCR cDNA molecule bore its own unique molecular identifier. TCRdb reprocessed the 5' RACE reads with MiXCR, giving one entry per CDR3 protein. Here the sample spans approximately 52,000 distinct CDR3 sequences, over 4.5% being singletons. This clonotype was recorded at least ten times. Trimming left V 4 bases short and J 3 bases short, with 9 bases between. The CDR3 is 14 amino acids. Germline values: CDR1 LNHDA, CDR2 SQIVND (reference sequence).

The sample in question was PBMCs, obtained at surgery. This clonotype was sampled from a male donor with early-stage non-small cell lung cancer. The genes are TRBV19 and TRBJ2-2; a weak D match, TRBD2 (6 bases). CDR3 in DNA: TGTGCCAGTAGTACGGACTACTACACCGGGGAGCTGTTTTTT. This gives the protein CASSTDYYTGELFF.